These 26 T cell receptor beta chains came from one sample sequenced in a study of CD8+CD57+ T cells in acquired aplastic anemia. The TCR beta profiling, which covered VDJ combination and CDR3 sequence, was carried out using genomic DNA as the template. TCRdb ran MiXCR on the reads and lists one entry per CDR3 protein. The sample shows around 290,000 distinct CDR3 sequences, under 65% of them seen only once. Patients included in sequencing had previously demonstrated CD8+CD57+ cell expansion by flow cytometry. Sequencing input: sorted CD4+, CD8+, or CD8+CD57+ T cells (not recorded which) from PBMCs. The receptor set was obtained from a human donor with aplastic anemia.

The J gene is TRBJ1-2, the V gene TRBV19, with TRBD1 matching over 7 bases. The ends lost 6 bases at V and 5 bases at J; junction bases unmatched: 15. Germline lookup yields CDR1 LNHDA and CDR2 SQIVND (reference sequence). The CDR3 extends over 16 amino acids. CDR3 loop: CASRGLAGQNEYGYTF. The CDR3 DNA reads as TGTGCCAGTAGGGGACTAGCGGGACAGAACGAGTATGGCTACACCTTC.

J is TRBJ1-1 and V is TRBV7-9; no firm D call. Germline CDR1 is SEHNR and CDR2 is FQNEAQ (reference sequence). The CDR3 runs to 14 residues. Trimming pared 4 bases from V and 3 bases from J, leaving 12 bases between. The CDR3 DNA reads as TGTGCCAGCAGCTCCTCCCGGTCCGACACTGAAGCTTTCTTT. Amino acids: CASSSSRSDTEAFF.

This clonotype came up many times. The rearrangement uses TRBV5-1 and TRBJ2-5; 15 nucleotides match TRBD2. Germline assignment: CDR1 SGHRS and CDR2 YFSETQ. V was pared by 3 bases and J by 2 bases, with 2 bases of the junction left unmatched. The CDR3 is 16 residues long. In DNA, the CDR3 is TGCGCCAGCAGCTCAGGGACTAGCGGGGGGCAAGAGACCCAGTACTTC. Amino acid sequence: CASSSGTSGGQETQYF.

This clonotype appeared many times. This rearrangement joins TRBV25-1 to TRBJ1-2; 11 nucleotides line up with TRBD1. Germline loops: CDR1 MGHDK, CDR2 SYGVNS. The V and J ends lost 5 bases and 4 bases, in that order; junction bases with no gene match: 9. This CDR3 spans 16 amino acids. CDR3 nucleotides: TGTGCCAGCAGTCAACCCCGGGACAGGGGGGGCTATGGCTACACCTTC. Encoded protein: CASSQPRDRGGYGYTF.

The chain employs TRBV10-1 and TRBJ1-2, with 12 bases fitting TRBD1. Germline V gene lookup returns CDR1 WNHNN and CDR2 SYGVQD (reference sequence). This CDR3 is 17 amino acids long. V trimming: 0 bases; J trimming: 3 bases; junction bases outside the gene matches: 5. The CDR3, as DNA: TGCGCCAGCAGTGAGTCGGGACAGGGGGCGAGGGACTATGGCTACACCTTC. It specifies CASSESGQGARDYGYTF.

This clonotype was recorded a few times. The gene calls are TRBV20-1 and TRBJ2-7; D gene ambiguous. Germline V lookup: CDR1 DFQATT, CDR2 SNEGSKA (reference sequence). CDR3 length: 15 residues. V shed 3 bases and J shed 2 bases, with 17 bases lying between them. The CDR3 here is CSARRSKSTAYEQYF. For the CDR3, the DNA is TGCAGTGCTAGGCGGTCAAAATCCACAGCCTACGAGCAGTACTTC.

In its sample, this clonotype was seen many times. This chain connects TRBV5-1 to TRBJ2-1; 8 nucleotides line up with TRBD2. Germline trimming cut 4 bases from V and 6 bases from J; bases unmatched to any gene: 15. There are 17 residues in the CDR3. Germline lookup yields CDR1 SGHRS and CDR2 YFSETQ. CDR3: CASSIGTFGLAANEQFF. CDR3 coding DNA: TGCGCCAGCAGCATTGGCACCTTCGGACTAGCTGCCAATGAGCAGTTCTTC.

This sequence joins TRBV24-1 and TRBJ1-5; maybe TRBD1 (5 bases). The germline gives CDR1 KGHDR, CDR2 SFDVKD. This CDR3 spans 13 amino acids. The CDR3 spells CATQGHSNQPQHF. The CDR3 bases are TGTGCGACGCAGGGCCATAGCAATCAGCCCCAGCATTTT.

This clonotype was seen a single time. A read error may produce the germline difference seen at one junction end. This chain uses TRBV7-7 with TRBJ2-7, with a weak D call TRBD1 (6 bases). This CDR3 contains 13 residues. Germline V gene lookup returns CDR1 SSHAT and CDR2 FNYEAQ (reference sequence). CDR3 in DNA: TGTGCTAGCAGCCTGAAACAGGGATACGAGCAGTACTTC. Translated: CASSLKQGYEQYF.

V and J are TRBV2 and TRBJ2-7; D gene unclear. The V gene's germline CDR1 is SNHLY and CDR2 FYNNEI. This CDR3 region has 14 residues. Trimming took off 2 bases at V and 5 bases at J, with 13 bases between the two ends. CDR3 protein: CASSERPIGNEQYF. In DNA form, the CDR3 reads TGTGCCAGCAGTGAACGTCCCATTGGCAACGAGCAGTACTTC. Full variable domain (missing parts from reference TRBV2 and TRBJ2-7): EPEVTQTPSHQVTQMGQEVILRCVPISNHLYFYWYRQILGQKVEFLVSFYNNEISEKSEIFDDQFSVERPDGSNFTLKIRSTKLEDSAMYFCASSERPIGNEQYFGPGTRLTVT.

The rearrangement joins TRBV2 to TRBJ1-2, with D unclear. V was pared by 7 bases and J by 6 bases, with 12 bases between. Germline V gene data show CDR1 as SNHLY and CDR2 as FYNNEI. CDR3 size: 12 residues. The CDR3 sequence: CASIESVNGYTF. The CDR3 DNA is TGTGCCAGCATCGAGTCAGTCAATGGCTACACCTTC.

The chain carries TRBV5-1 and TRBJ1-4, with 7 bases matching TRBD1. Per germline, CDR1 SGHRS and CDR2 YFSETQ. The length of the CDR3 is 14 residues. V lost 3 bases, J lost 3 bases, and 2 bases stayed unmatched. The CDR3, as DNA: TGCGCCAGCAGCTCCGGGACAGCTAATGAAAAACTGTTTTTT. Protein product: CASSSGTANEKLFF.

This clonotype occurred many times. The chain carries TRBV5-1 and TRBJ1-2; 7 nucleotides line up with TRBD1. This CDR3 has 15 residues. CDR1 and CDR2 (germline): SGHRS, YFSETQ. With 4 bases clipped from V and 0 bases from J, the junction kept 6 bases outside the gene matches. CDR3 region: CASSTRQGTNYGYTF. The CDR3 DNA sequence: TGCGCCAGCAGCACGAGACAGGGAACTAACTATGGCTACACCTTC.

This clonotype was seen at least ten times. The rearrangement links TRBV20-1 to TRBJ2-1; unclear D gene. V was clipped by 5 bases and J by 4 bases, with 15 bases between them. Germline CDR1 DFQATT, CDR2 SNEGSKA (reference sequence). This CDR3 region has 14 residues. The CDR3 DNA follows: TGCAGTGCTCCTCGTCGGGTCGGATACAATGAGCAGTTCTTC. Amino acid sequence: CSAPRRVGYNEQFF.

The CDR3 region has the DNA TGTGCCAGCAGCCCTCCACCTACAGGGGCCGAGCAGTACTTC. It is translated as CASSPPPTGAEQYF. V and J are TRBV7-9 and TRBJ2-5; TRBD1 matches 7 bases. The J call may be wrong; the DNA end is better matched by TRBJ2-7. The V gene's germline CDR1 is SEHNR and CDR2 FQNEAQ (reference sequence). The CDR3 runs to 14 residues.

The chain joins TRBV24-1 to TRBJ2-3; D call uncertain. The CDR3 length is 13 residues. The germline V gene has CDR1 KGHDR and CDR2 SFDVKD. V lost 6 bases and J lost 0, with 6 bases in between. The CDR3 nucleotides read TGTGCCACCAGTCAAGGGAGCACAGATACGCAGTATTTT. Protein sequence: CATSQGSTDTQYF.

This clonotype was counted many times. The chain has TRBV5-1 and TRBJ2-7; D tentatively reads TRBD1 or TRBD2 (5 bases each). Germline V gene data show CDR1 as SGHRS and CDR2 as YFSETQ. With 3 bases removed from V and 11 bases from J, the gap between germline ends came to 12 bases. The CDR3 is 11 residues long. The CDR3 DNA reads TGCGCCAGCAGCTCCGGGACGATGGAGTACTTC. This encodes CASSSGTMEYF.

This clonotype was detected ten times or more. The chain has TRBV6-5 and TRBJ2-3; TRBD2 might be the D (5 bases). Germline CDR1 is MNHEY and CDR2 is SVGAGI. Trimming took 5 bases from V and 4 from J, leaving 10 bases between them. This CDR3 has 13 amino acids. This CDR3 reads CASSPGLSDTQYF. CDR3 in DNA: TGTGCCAGCAGTCCCGGACTGTCAGATACGCAGTATTTT.

The J gene is TRBJ1-1, the V gene TRBV4-1; 10 positions agree with TRBD1. The CDR3 runs 17 residues. The J segment lost 1 base and the V segment lost 6 bases, leaving 11 bases of the junction unmatched. Germline assignment: CDR1 MGHRA and CDR2 YSYEKL. The CDR3 coding sequence is TGCGCCAGCAGTCCAACCGGGACAGGGGCGACGAACACTGAAGCTTTCTTT. Its translation is CASSPTGTGATNTEAFF.

This clonotype was detected ten times or more. The V gene is TRBV7-3, the J gene TRBJ2-5, with D unresolved. Germline CDR1 and CDR2: SGHTA and FQGTGA. V was shortened by 1 base and J by 4 bases, with 7 bases between the two germline ends. The CDR3 length is 13 residues. CDR3 coding DNA: TGTGCCAGCAGCTTAAGCCCCCGAGAGACCCAGTACTTC. Translating it yields CASSLSPRETQYF.

The chain carries TRBV7-8 and TRBJ2-3; TRBD2 agrees at 10 bases. The trim removed 2 bases at V and 5 bases at J, leaving 4 bases unmatched. The CDR3 extends over 15 amino acids. Per the germline V gene, CDR1 is SGHVS and CDR2 is FQNEAQ. The CDR3 nucleotides are TGTGCCAGCAGCTTACTAAGCGGGGGGGAAGATACGCAGTATTTT. Its protein is CASSLLSGGEDTQYF.

A word on this clonotype: The junction and the germline gene differ at one end; a read error may be behind it. The chain employs TRBV4-3 and TRBJ1-6; maybe TRBD1 (6 bases). The length of the CDR3 is 16 residues. Germline V lookup: CDR1 LGHNA, CDR2 YSLEER. This chain's CDR3 is CVSSQDPGRGNSPLHF. The CDR3 bases are TGCGTCAGCAGCCAAGATCCAGGTAGGGGGAATTCACCCCTCCACTTT.

The chain joins TRBV10-3 to TRBJ2-3, with D possibly TRBD1 on 5 matching bases. The CDR3 extends over 14 amino acids. V was pared by 6 bases and J by 0 bases, with 10 bases between. CDR1 is ENHRY and CDR2 is SYGVKD in the germline V gene. The CDR3 protein is CAIRGASSTDTQYF. DNA for the CDR3: TGTGCCATCAGAGGGGCCTCGAGCACAGATACGCAGTATTTT.

The chain links TRBV11-2 to TRBJ2-7; D uncertain. From germline, CDR1 is SGHAT and CDR2 FQNNGV. The CDR3 has 12 residues. V was cut by 5 bases and J by 1 base, with 6 bases left in between. The CDR3 loop is CASSHISYEQYF. The CDR3 DNA reads TGTGCCAGCAGCCATATTTCCTACGAGCAGTACTTC. Full variable domain (outside the CDR3, taken from reference TRBV11-2 and TRBJ2-7): EAGVAQSPRYKIIEKRQSVAFWCNPISGHATLYWYQQILGQGPKLLIQFQNNGVVDDSQLPKDRFSAERLKGVDSTLKIQPAKLEDSAVYLCASSHISYEQYFGPGTRLTVT.

The chain is built from TRBV24-1 and TRBJ2-1, with 7 bases aligning to TRBD2. J lost 1 base, V lost 3 bases, and 5 bases had no gene match. The germline gives CDR1 KGHDR, CDR2 SFDVKD. CDR3 size: 16 residues. The CDR3 is CATSDGGGASYNEQFF. CDR3 DNA: TGTGCCACCAGTGATGGGGGAGGGGCATCCTACAATGAGCAGTTCTTC.

The rearrangement joins TRBV5-1 to TRBJ2-7; no reliable D call. V was cut by 0 bases and J by 5 bases, with 12 bases left in between. Germline values: CDR1 SGHRS, CDR2 YFSETQ. The CDR3 consists of 14 residues. Written as DNA, the CDR3 is TGCGCCAGCAGCTTGGTAGGGTTCGTCCACGAGCAGTACTTC. Translated: CASSLVGFVHEQYF.